This TCR beta chain was captured by sequencing in a study of CD8 T cells in ankylosing spondylitis. General study findings and limits: Clones linked to the disease showed a CD8+ phenotype. They occurred at relatively low frequencies in peripheral blood. In the blood and synovial fluid of reactive arthritis, some motif variants had been previously reported.

The V and J ends lost 2 bases and 1 base respectively, with 12 bases between them. CDR1 DFQATT and CDR2 SNEGSKA come from the germline V gene (reference sequence). This CDR3 has 15 amino acids. Each CDR3 protein is one row after TCRdb ran MiXCR on the 5' RACE reads. The table records 250,000 to 300,000 distinct CDR3 sequences, about 19% of them present only once. This clonotype was counted a few times. Antigen: not known. This chain joins TRBV20-1 and TRBJ1-5; no clear D. This clonotype was sampled from a male donor with ankylosing spondylitis or in good health (not recorded which). Sequencing was carried out using blood, either unsorted or a sorted T cell fraction (not recorded which). CDR3 coding DNA: TGCAGTGCTAGATCCGGCGTGGGGAGCAATCAGCCCCAGCATTTT. This codes for CSARSGVGSNQPQHF.